This T cell receptor beta chain was sequenced in a study of early T cells in non-severe SARS-CoV-2 infection. Study-wide background: With bulk RNA from unsorted whole blood as input, sequencing yielded unpaired chains.

The V end was cut by 3 bases, the J end by 12 bases, with 14 bases between. The CDR3 covers 13 residues. In germline, CDR1 is SGHAT, CDR2 FQNNGV. The TCR library protocol attached unique molecular identifiers to the individual cDNA molecules. TCRdb ran MiXCR on the 5' RACE reads and lists one entry per CDR3 protein. The sample consists of 25,000 to 35,000 distinct CDR3 sequences, more than 6% of them appearing once. Material for sequencing was whole blood. This TCR derives from an adult who was a healthcare worker with PCR-confirmed SARS-CoV-2 infection or an uninfected control (not recorded which). The chain uses TRBV11-2 and TRBJ1-4; D ambiguous. The CDR3: CASSLASKRELFF. The CDR3 bases are TGTGCCAGCAGCTTGGCCTCCAAGCGGGAACTGTTTTTT.